The next 18 T cell receptor beta chains were all read from a single sample in a study of cytomegalovirus exposure and HLA in healthy donors (dated by TCRdb to about 2017). Library method: the immunoSEQ multiplex PCR assay. A mixture of 60 forward primers for TCR Vbeta segments and 13 reverse primers for TCR Jbeta segments was used in the multiplex PCR. TCRdb carries this immuneACCESS record with in-frame sequences only. Its versions omit some clonotypes, under half of them owing to an unresolved V gene in the studies checked, with the rest unexplained. For this sample the table gives about 170,000 clones, of which approximately 79% were detected only once. The ten most abundant clones make up about 0.93% of the sample. Sequenced: PBMCs. These receptors originate from a woman between 45 and 65 years old in good health and CMV-seropositive.

The chain has TRBV7-9 and TRBJ2-3, with 9 bases fitting TRBD2. Trimming at V came to 4 bases and at J to 2 bases, leaving 7 bases not matched to a gene. This CDR3 is built from 16 residues. From germline, CDR1 is SEHNR and CDR2 FQNEAQ (reference sequence). CDR3 sequence reads: CASSSPGLAITDTQYF. For the CDR3, the DNA is TGTGCCAGCAGCTCCCCCGGACTAGCGATCACAGATACGCAGTATTTT.

V and J are TRBV19 and TRBJ2-3; 7 positions match TRBD2. Trimming at V came to 7 bases and at J to 4 bases, leaving 5 bases not matched to a gene. CDR3 length: 13 amino acids. Germline values: CDR1 LNHDA, CDR2 SQIVND (reference sequence). DNA for the CDR3: TGTGCCAGTATGCGCGGGAGCCCAGATACGCAGTATTTT. Translated, it gives CASMRGSPDTQYF.

The V call is TRBV7-6, the J call TRBJ2-7; 13 bases fit TRBD2. V shed 5 bases, J shed 4 bases, and the junction held 5 bases outside the gene matches. CDR3 length: 15 amino acids. Per germline, CDR1 SGHVS and CDR2 FNYEAQ. As DNA, the CDR3 is TGTGCCAGCAGCCCCCAACTAGCGGGGGGGTACGAGCAGTACTTC. Translated, it gives CASSPQLAGGYEQYF.

V is TRBV6-1 and J is TRBJ2-1; 11 bases line up with TRBD1. CDR3 length equals 15 residues. The ends lost 3 bases at V and 4 bases at J; junction bases unmatched: 2. Germline values: CDR1 MNHNS, CDR2 SASEGT. CDR3 protein: CASSEGQGGYNEQFF. DNA for the CDR3: TGTGCCAGCAGTGAGGGACAGGGGGGTTACAATGAGCAGTTCTTC.

This sequence joins TRBV7-9 and TRBJ2-2; D gene ambiguous. The V and J ends lost 4 bases and 1 base respectively, with 7 bases between them. The CDR3 loop spans 14 amino acids. Germline V gives CDR1 SEHNR, CDR2 FQNEAQ (reference sequence). The CDR3 is CASSSRQNTGELFF. DNA for the CDR3: TGTGCCAGCAGCTCCCGACAGAACACCGGGGAGCTGTTTTTT.

This clone came up once. The gene calls are TRBV4-3 and TRBJ1-5; D remains ambiguous. Germline assignment: CDR1 LGHNA and CDR2 YSLEER. Between the trimmed V and J ends, which lost 0 bases and 8 bases, there was a span of 14 bases. The CDR3 length is 15 residues. As DNA, the CDR3 is TGCGCCAGCAGCCAAGAGGCTTCCCGCCATGAGCCCCAGCATTTT. As protein: CASSQEASRHEPQHF.

The J gene is TRBJ2-7, the V gene TRBV7-9; D gene uncertain. The CDR3 extends over 13 amino acids. CDR1 is SEHNR, CDR2 FQNEAQ, per germline (reference sequence). V dropped 4 bases and J dropped 2 bases, with 9 bases sitting between them. The CDR3 DNA is TGTGCCAGCAGCTCCGAGTTCCCCTACGAGCAGTACTTC. This codes for CASSSEFPYEQYF.

This rearrangement joins TRBV27 to TRBJ2-7; D not resolved. This CDR3 is 13 amino acids long. V gave up 6 bases and J gave up 6 bases, with 15 bases separating them. Germline V CDR1 and CDR2: MNHEY, SMNVEV (reference sequence). The CDR3 region has the DNA TGTGCCAGCAGCCAAGAGGTTGTAGGCGAGCAGTACTTC. This translates into CASSQEVVGEQYF.

This clone was detected a few times. The rearrangement links TRBV2 to TRBJ2-5, with D possibly being TRBD1 (6 bases). This CDR3 spans 12 amino acids. V was cut by 5 bases and J by 5 bases, with 9 bases left in between. Germline CDR1 and CDR2: SNHLY and FYNNEI. The CDR3 DNA reads as TGTGCCAGCAGTTCGCAGGGGGAGACCCAGTACTTC. It is translated as CASSSQGETQYF. Together with reference TRBV2 and TRBJ2-5, the CDR3 gives the full variable domain: EPEVTQTPSHQVTQMGQEVILRCVPISNHLYFYWYRQILGQKVEFLVSFYNNEISEKSEIFDDQFSVERPDGSNFTLKIRSTKLEDSAMYFCASSSQGETQYFGPGTRLLVL.

The chain recombines TRBV18 with TRBJ1-4; 8 bases match TRBD1. The CDR3 loop spans 15 amino acids. The V gene's germline CDR1 is KGHSH and CDR2 LQKENI. Germline trimming cut 3 bases from V and 8 bases from J; bases unmatched to any gene: 8. The chain's CDR3 is CASSPLDRGGEKLFF. For the CDR3, the DNA is TGTGCCAGCTCACCCCTTGACAGGGGAGGCGAAAAACTGTTTTTT.

The chain combines TRBV25-1 with TRBJ1-6, with TRBD1 matching over 8 bases. From germline, CDR1 is MGHDK and CDR2 SYGVNS. The CDR3 consists of 16 residues. V trimming: 3 bases; J trimming: 7 bases; junction bases outside the gene matches: 8. CDR3 sequence (DNA): TGTGCCAGCAGTGACCCCGGACAGGGACGGAATTCACCCCTCCACTTT. As protein: CASSDPGQGRNSPLHF.

Concerning this clone itself: The same CDR3 can be traced to other DNA sequences in this sample. The chain combines TRBV18 with TRBJ1-2; 7 nucleotides agree with TRBD1. Germline CDR1 reads KGHSH; CDR2 reads LQKENI. This CDR3 has 13 amino acids. The junction had 3 bases not matched to a gene; V was cut back by 3 bases and J by 5 bases. The DNA of the CDR3 is TGTGCCAGCTCACCGGGGACAGCTTATGGCTACACCTTC. This translates into CASSPGTAYGYTF.

V is TRBV7-6 and J is TRBJ2-7; no reliable D call. CDR1 and CDR2 from the germline V gene are SGHVS and FNYEAQ. V gave up 1 base and J gave up 1 base, with 17 bases separating them. CDR3 size: 17 residues. The CDR3 sequence is CASSLGRPRQGSYEQYF. The DNA for the CDR3 is TGTGCCAGCAGCTTAGGTAGGCCGAGACAAGGATCCTACGAGCAGTACTTC.

V gene TRBV10-3 combines with J gene TRBJ2-1; 16 bases match TRBD2. J was trimmed by 9 bases and V by 3 bases; bases with no gene match: 5. CDR3 size: 16 residues. Per germline, CDR1 ENHRY and CDR2 SYGVKD. CDR3 region: CAISDGTSGRASEQFF. The CDR3 DNA reads as TGTGCCATCAGTGACGGGACTAGCGGGAGGGCCTCTGAGCAGTTCTTC.

The chain uses TRBV5-4 and TRBJ2-1, with TRBD2 identical over 8 bases. Germline V gene sequence: CDR1 SGHNT, CDR2 YYREEE (reference sequence). The CDR3 covers 16 residues. Losses at the gene ends were 0 bases for V and 0 bases for J; bases not matched to a gene: 2. The CDR3 nucleotides read TGTGCCAGCAGCTTGGACCGGGAGGGCTCCTACAATGAGCAGTTCTTC. It yields the protein CASSLDREGSYNEQFF.

The chain couples TRBV11-2 to TRBJ1-1, with 7 bases fitting TRBD1. V was pared by 5 bases and J by 5 bases, with 11 bases of the junction left unmatched. The CDR3 is 15 amino acids. The V gene's germline CDR1 is SGHAT and CDR2 FQNNGV. The DNA for the CDR3 is TGTGCCAGCAGCCCGGACAGGCGGGGTCGGACTGAAGCTTTCTTT. Amino acids: CASSPDRRGRTEAFF.

The chain has TRBV5-6 and TRBJ1-1; D possibly corresponds to TRBD1 (6 bases). The CDR3 sequence is 14 residues long. The V end was cut by 4 bases, the J end by 8 bases, with 18 bases between. Germline-derived CDR1 and CDR2 are SGHDT and YYEEEE. The CDR3 loop reads CASSLVAGAWEAFF. CDR3 DNA: TGTGCCAGCAGCCTCGTTGCAGGGGCCTGGGAAGCTTTCTTT.

J is TRBJ1-4 and V is TRBV5-1; 8 bases fit TRBD1. V trimming: 4 bases; J trimming: 8 bases; junction bases outside the gene matches: 10. CDR1 is SGHRS, CDR2 YFSETQ, per germline. The CDR3 has 15 amino acids. The CDR3: CASSVQGAEGEKLFF. The CDR3, as DNA: TGCGCCAGCAGCGTTCAGGGGGCAGAAGGGGAAAAACTGTTTTTT.